This is a list of T cell receptor beta chains from one sample in a study of Tregs in tolerant kidney transplant recipients. TCRdb keeps only in-frame clones here, not all; method: immunoSEQ multiplex PCR. The data show 60,000 or so clones, approximately 83% seen once. The sequences come from Tregs from blood, collected before the transplant. The receptors derive from a human donor who received a combined kidney and bone marrow transplant. Both conserved end residues are part of each CDR3. A D gene is named only where the DNA matches it firmly. Rows give clone size only sometimes, using once, few, many, or a class for an expanded clone.

cdr3_nt,cdr3_aa,d_call,v_call,clone_size,j_call
TGTGCCAGCAGCCTATCCCCAGGACAGGGACGTATCAAAAACATTCAGTACTTC,CASSLSPGQGRIKNIQYF,TRBD1,TRBV7-9,.,TRBJ2-4
TGTGCCAGCAGCTCGTTGGGGACAGATTACGAGCAGTACTTC,CASSSLGTDYEQYF,TRBD1,TRBV5-6,.,TRBJ2-7
TGCTCGTCGAGGAGGGACGCCCCTGGCTACACCTTC,CSSRRDAPGYTF,.,TRBV7-2,few,TRBJ1-2
TGTGCCAGCAGGGCGGGACAGGGGGATGGCTACACCTTC,CASRAGQGDGYTF,TRBD1,TRBV28,.,TRBJ1-2
TGCGCCAGCAGCCTGGGTCAGCTCCCACCCCTCCACTTT,CASSLGQLPPLHF,.,TRBV4-3,.,TRBJ1-6
TGTGCTAGTGGTTTGGTACTGCAGGCCCAGGGTTCACCCCTCCACTTT,CASGLVLQAQGSPLHF,.,TRBV12-5,once,TRBJ1-6
TGTGCTAGTGGTTTCCATAATCAGCCCCAGCATTTT,CASGFHNQPQHF,.,TRBV12-5,.,TRBJ1-5
TGTGCCATCAGTGAGACTAGCGGGAGGGAGAGTACGCAGTATTTT,CAISETSGRESTQYF,TRBD2,TRBV10-3,.,TRBJ2-3
TGTGCCAGCAGCCGACAGAAAGAGACCCAGTACTTC,CASSRQKETQYF,.,TRBV6-1,.,TRBJ2-5
TGTGCCAGCAGCCGGAACTCGGAGACCCAGTACTTC,CASSRNSETQYF,.,TRBV7-2,.,TRBJ2-5
TGCAGCGCCATCTTGGTAACACACCCGCTATCACTGTTTTTT,CSAILVTHPLSLFF,.,TRBV29-1,.,TRBJ1-4
TGTGCCAGCAGCTTGGAGGGGAGCCTCTCTGGAAACACCATATATTTT,CASSLEGSLSGNTIYF,.,TRBV5-4,.,TRBJ1-3
TGTGCCAGCAGCTTGGCCGGGCGTAGAAGCACAGATACGCAGTATTTT,CASSLAGRRSTDTQYF,.,TRBV5-4,.,TRBJ2-3
TGTGCCAGCTCACCATATGAGACCCAGTACTTC,CASSPYETQYF,.,TRBV18,few,TRBJ2-5
TGTGCCACCCTGGGGACAGCCTTCACGGCCTACGAGCAGTACTTC,CATLGTAFTAYEQYF,TRBD1,TRBV10-3,.,TRBJ2-7
TGTGCCAGCAGCCGGGGAAGCGGGAGGGCCGACAATGAGCAGTTCTTC,CASSRGSGRADNEQFF,TRBD2,TRBV7-2,.,TRBJ2-1
TGTGCCAGCAGCCCCCGACTTGGAGCGGCCCTCACAGATACGCAGTATTTT,CASSPRLGAALTDTQYF,.,TRBV14,.,TRBJ2-3
TGTGCCAGCAGGAGACAGGGCTTCTATGGCTACACCTTC,CASRRQGFYGYTF,TRBD1,TRBV28,.,TRBJ1-2
TGTGCCAGCTCACCACCAAATCAGCCCCAGCATTTT,CASSPPNQPQHF,.,TRBV18,.,TRBJ1-5
TGTGCCAGCAGTGAATTCGCGGGGGCCGTCTATGGCTACACCTTC,CASSEFAGAVYGYTF,.,TRBV2,.,TRBJ1-2
TGTGCCAGCAGCGCAGGGGCGGCGGAGACCCAGTACTTC,CASSAGAAETQYF,.,TRBV5-4,.,TRBJ2-5
TGTGCCAGCCGGACTACCTTGGAGACCCAGTACTTC,CASRTTLETQYF,.,TRBV2,few,TRBJ2-5
TGTGCCAGCAGTTATTATCGGGTTTTTGGGACCGGGGAGCTGTTTTTT,CASSYYRVFGTGELFF,.,TRBV6-9,.,TRBJ2-2
TGTGCCAGCAGACGCACGGGACTAGTGGTTGAGCAGTTCTTC,CASRRTGLVVEQFF,TRBD2,TRBV7-2,.,TRBJ2-1
TGTGCCAGTAGTCTGGACCCCCCTGGGCAGGGAGGTTCACCCCTCCACTTT,CASSLDPPGQGGSPLHF,.,TRBV19,.,TRBJ1-6
TGTGCCAGCAGTGAGTTCCCAGCCGCTACTGAAGCTTTCTTT,CASSEFPAATEAFF,.,TRBV2,.,TRBJ1-1
TGTGCCAGCAGCCACGACGGAAGCTCCTACGAGCAGTACTTC,CASSHDGSSYEQYF,.,TRBV6-6,.,TRBJ2-7
TGCGCCAGCAGCCCCAGATCCGGGCGAGATACGCAGTATTTT,CASSPRSGRDTQYF,.,TRBV5-1,.,TRBJ2-3
TGTGCCAGCAGTGTTTTCCCAGAAGCTAACTATGGCTACACCTTC,CASSVFPEANYGYTF,.,TRBV2,.,TRBJ1-2
TGCGCCAGCACAGGGCCGGCAGAAGTCGAGCAGTACTTC,CASTGPAEVEQYF,.,TRBV5-1,.,TRBJ2-7
TGTGCCAGCAGCTTATTGGGGGGCCGTGAGACCCAGTACTTC,CASSLLGGRETQYF,.,TRBV7-2,.,TRBJ2-5
TGCAGTGCTATTGGCCCCCGCCCGTTT,CSAIGPRPF,.,TRBV20-1,.,TRBJ1-1
TGTGCCACCAGCAGTGGATCTACTAGCGGGGGGTCCTACTCCTACAATGAGCAGTTCTTC,CATSSGSTSGGSYSYNEQFF,TRBD2,TRBV15,.,TRBJ2-1
TGTGCCTGGGGGGATATTCCCTATGGCTACACCTTC,CAWGDIPYGYTF,.,TRBV30,.,TRBJ1-2
TGCAGCCCGACTAGCACCCATGAGCAGTTCTTC,CSPTSTHEQFF,TRBD2,TRBV20-1,.,TRBJ2-1
TGTGCCAGCACCCTACCGGGACAATATTCACCCCTCCACTTT,CASTLPGQYSPLHF,.,TRBV5-4,.,TRBJ1-6
TGTGCCAGCAGCTTCCGATACGGGTCGGAGACCCAGTACTTC,CASSFRYGSETQYF,.,TRBV5-4,.,TRBJ2-5
TGTGCCAGCAGCTTAGGCCGGGGGGCAGGGCTTGGCTACGAGCAGTACTTC,CASSLGRGAGLGYEQYF,.,TRBV7-9,.,TRBJ2-7
TGTGCCAGCAGTTACTCAACAGGGCCTACCCCCCTCGAGCAGTACTTC,CASSYSTGPTPLEQYF,.,TRBV6-5,.,TRBJ2-7
TGTGCCAGCAGCCAACGGAGTCGCGAGCAGTACTTC,CASSQRSREQYF,.,TRBV7-2,few,TRBJ2-7
TGTGCCAGTAGTATGATCGGGGACGAGCAGTTCTTC,CASSMIGDEQFF,.,TRBV19,.,TRBJ2-1
TGTGCCAGCAGCTTCCAACAGGGGAGAGAGACCCAGTACTTC,CASSFQQGRETQYF,TRBD1,TRBV7-2,.,TRBJ2-5
TGTGCCAGCAGCAAAGGAGGGTATGGCGGGGCCCTCGGGGGCTACACCTTC,CASSKGGYGGALGGYTF,.,TRBV7-2,.,TRBJ1-2
TGTGCCAGTAGTACGACCTCGAGGGGTCTGATCAACGAGCAGTACTTC,CASSTTSRGLINEQYF,.,TRBV19,.,TRBJ2-7
TGTGCCAGCAGTGCGGGGGTCGAGCAGTACTTC,CASSAGVEQYF,TRBD2,TRBV6-6,.,TRBJ2-7
TGTGCCAGCACCCTGTTTGGAAACACCATATATTTT,CASTLFGNTIYF,.,TRBV11-2,once,TRBJ1-3